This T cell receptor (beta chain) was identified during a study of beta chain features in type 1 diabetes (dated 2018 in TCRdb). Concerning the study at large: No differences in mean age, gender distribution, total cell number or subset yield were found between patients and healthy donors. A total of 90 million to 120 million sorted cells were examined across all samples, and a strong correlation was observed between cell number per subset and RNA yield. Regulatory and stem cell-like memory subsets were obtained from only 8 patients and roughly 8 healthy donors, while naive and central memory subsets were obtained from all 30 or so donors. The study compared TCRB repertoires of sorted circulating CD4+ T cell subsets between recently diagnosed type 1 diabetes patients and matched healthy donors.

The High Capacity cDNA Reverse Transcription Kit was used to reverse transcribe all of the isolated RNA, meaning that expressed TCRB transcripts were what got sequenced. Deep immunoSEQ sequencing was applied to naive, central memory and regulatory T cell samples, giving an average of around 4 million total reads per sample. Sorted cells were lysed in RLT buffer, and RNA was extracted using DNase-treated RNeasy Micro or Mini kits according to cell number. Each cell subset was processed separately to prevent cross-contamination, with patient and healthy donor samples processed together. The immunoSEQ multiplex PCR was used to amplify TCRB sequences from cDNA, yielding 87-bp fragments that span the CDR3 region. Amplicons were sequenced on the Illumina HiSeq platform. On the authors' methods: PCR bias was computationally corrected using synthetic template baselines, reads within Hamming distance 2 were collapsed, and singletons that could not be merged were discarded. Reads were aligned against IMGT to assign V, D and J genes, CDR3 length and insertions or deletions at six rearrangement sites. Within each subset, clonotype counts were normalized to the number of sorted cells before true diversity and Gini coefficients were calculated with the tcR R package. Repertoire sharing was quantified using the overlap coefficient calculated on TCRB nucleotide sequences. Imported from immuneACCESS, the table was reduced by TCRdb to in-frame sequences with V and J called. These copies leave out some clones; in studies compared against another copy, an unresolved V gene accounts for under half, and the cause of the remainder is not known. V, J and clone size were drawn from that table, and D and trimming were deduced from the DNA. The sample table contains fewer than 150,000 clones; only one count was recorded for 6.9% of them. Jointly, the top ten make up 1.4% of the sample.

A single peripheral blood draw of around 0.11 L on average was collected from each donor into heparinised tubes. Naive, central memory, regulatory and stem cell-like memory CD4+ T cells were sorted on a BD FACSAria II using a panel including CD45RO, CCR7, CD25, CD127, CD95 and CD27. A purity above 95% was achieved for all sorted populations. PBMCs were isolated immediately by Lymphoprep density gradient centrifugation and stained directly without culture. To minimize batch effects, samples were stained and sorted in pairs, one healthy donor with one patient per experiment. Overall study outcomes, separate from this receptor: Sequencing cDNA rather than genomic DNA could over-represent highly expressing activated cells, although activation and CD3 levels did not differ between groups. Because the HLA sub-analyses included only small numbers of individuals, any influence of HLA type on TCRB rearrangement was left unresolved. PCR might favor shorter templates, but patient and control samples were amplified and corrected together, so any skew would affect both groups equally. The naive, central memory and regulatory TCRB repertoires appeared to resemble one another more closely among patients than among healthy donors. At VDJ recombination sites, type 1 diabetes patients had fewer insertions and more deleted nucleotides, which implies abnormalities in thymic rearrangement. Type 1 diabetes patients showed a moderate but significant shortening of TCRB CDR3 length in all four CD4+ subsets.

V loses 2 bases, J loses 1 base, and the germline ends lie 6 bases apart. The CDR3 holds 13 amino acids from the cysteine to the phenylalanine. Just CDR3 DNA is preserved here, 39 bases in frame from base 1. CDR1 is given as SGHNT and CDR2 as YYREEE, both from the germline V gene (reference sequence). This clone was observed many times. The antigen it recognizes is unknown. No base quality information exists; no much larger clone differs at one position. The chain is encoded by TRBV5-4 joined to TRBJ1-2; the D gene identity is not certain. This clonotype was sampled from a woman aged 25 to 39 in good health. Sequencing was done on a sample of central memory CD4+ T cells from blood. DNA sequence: TGTGCCAGCAGCTTCTCCGGTAACTATGGCTACACCTTC. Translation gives CASSFSGNYGYTF.